This section outlines one T cell receptor beta chain sequence together with its context. The data were produced by immunoSEQ multiplex PCR, yet TCRdb's version contains in-frame clones alone and is incomplete. The table has about 230,000 clones, less than 85% seen once. These data belong to a study of blood T cell repertoires in COVID-19. CDR1 is LGHDT, CDR2 YNNKEL, per germline (reference sequence). This CDR3 is built from 13 residues. V lost 0 bases to trimming and J lost 12 bases, with 12 bases between them. V gene TRBV3-1 (or the pseudogene TRBV3-2) combines with J gene TRBJ2-1; a possible D gene is TRBD2 (5 bases). The clonotype originates from a woman aged 70-85 years with active or convalescent COVID-19. The material sequenced was peripheral blood. The CDR3 sequence: CASSQDRFAGQFF. CDR3 DNA sequence: TGTGCCAGCAGCCAAGATCGGTTCGCGGGGCAGTTCTTC.